A single T cell receptor (beta chain) is shown here with its context. The sample comes from a study of blood T cell repertoires in COVID-19. On the study more broadly: COVID-19 samples collected from the United States, Italy and Spain covered acute and convalescent phases.

V dropped 3 bases and J dropped 0 bases, with 6 bases sitting between them. The CDR3 is made up of 13 amino acids. Germline V lookup: CDR1 MDHEN, CDR2 SYDVKM. The repertoire was sequenced with immunoSEQ multiplex PCR; TCRdb's copy has only in-frame clones and lacks some. The sample lists some 200,000 clones, roughly four fifths occurring once. The chain recombines TRBV28 with TRBJ2-7; D gene uncertain. Sequencing was carried out using peripheral blood. This sequence originates from a woman aged 40 to 50 with acute or convalescent COVID-19. The chain's CDR3 is CASSFVNSYEQYF. The CDR3 nucleotides read TGTGCCAGCAGTTTTGTCAACTCCTACGAGCAGTACTTC. The complete variable domain, with remaining parts taken from reference TRBV28 and TRBJ2-7, reads DVKVTQSSRYLVKRTGEKVFLECVQDMDHENMFWYRQDPGLGLRLIYFSYDVKMKEKGDIPEGYSVSREKKERFSLILESASTNQTSMYLCASSFVNSYEQYFGPGTRLTVT.